This T cell receptor (beta chain) comes out of a study of OX40 agonist ivuxolimab in advanced cancers. The CDR3 has 12 amino acids. V gave up 5 bases and J gave up 6 bases, with 10 bases separating them. Germline V CDR1 and CDR2: MDHEN, SYDVKM. The method was immunoSEQ multiplex PCR; TCRdb's version includes in-frame clones alone and lacks a portion of them. Of 79,000 or so clones in the sample, 75% to 95% were seen once. The source is an adult with an advanced solid tumor such as melanoma, head and neck, liver or kidney cancer. The source was CD4+ or CD8+ T cells sorted from blood, collected in a trial of the OX40 agonist ivuxolimab. The genes are TRBV28 and TRBJ1-1; D not resolved. The CDR3: CASSLRAAEAFF. The CDR3, as DNA: TGTGCCAGCAGTCTTAGGGCCGCTGAAGCTTTCTTT. The full variable domain, completed using reference TRBV28 and TRBJ1-1, is DVKVTQSSRYLVKRTGEKVFLECVQDMDHENMFWYRQDPGLGLRLIYFSYDVKMKEKGDIPEGYSVSREKKERFSLILESASTNQTSMYLCASSLRAAEAFFGQGTRLTVV.